This T cell receptor beta chain was recorded in a study of T cells after yellow fever vaccination. Looking at the study overall: It was with CD3, CD45RA, CCR7 and CD95 that the EM, EMRA, CM and Tscm memory subsets were sorted.

Study-level points and caveats: Boosting was followed by the reappearance of most primary-vaccination clones (approximately 95% CD4, about 88% CD8). The sorted memory subsets sampled on day 0 contained almost no detectable vaccine-responding clonotypes. Some clonotypes, a small share, were shared between CD4 and CD8 compartments.

TCRdb reprocessed the 5' RACE reads via MiXCR and lists one record per CDR3 protein. Found here are over 35,000 distinct CDR3 sequences, 5% to 7% of them singletons; the top ten hold 10%. This clonotype was seen many times. The V gene's germline CDR1 is MDHEN and CDR2 SYDVKM. CDR3 size: 15 residues. The junction had 7 bases not matched to a gene; V was cut back by 2 bases and J by 5 bases. The chain carries TRBV28 and TRBJ1-1, with TRBD1 matching over 8 bases. Specimen: PBMCs, either bulk or a sorted T-cell subset (CD4+, CD8+, memory, or dextramer-sorted; not recorded which), collected 45 days after the yellow fever booster vaccination. The TCR comes from a man aged 25-45 years who received the YFV17D yellow fever vaccine. The CDR3 sequence is CASSLAGGAETEAFF. The DNA for the CDR3 is TGTGCCAGCAGTTTAGCAGGGGGCGCGGAGACTGAAGCTTTCTTT. Full variable domain (rest looked up from reference TRBV28 and TRBJ1-1): DVKVTQSSRYLVKRTGEKVFLECVQDMDHENMFWYRQDPGLGLRLIYFSYDVKMKEKGDIPEGYSVSREKKERFSLILESASTNQTSMYLCASSLAGGAETEAFFGQGTRLTVV.